The entry below describes one T cell receptor beta chain. There are 14 residues in the CDR3. Germline V lookup: CDR1 ENHRY, CDR2 SYGVKD. After removal of 4 bases from V and 3 bases from J, the junction contained 6 bases not matched to a gene. This study enrolled people aged about 18 to 100 from around 26 US geographic areas. These data come from a study of blood T cell repertoires in COVID-19. Study-wide background: Researchers got acute and convalescent COVID-19 samples from the United States, Italy and Spain. In each case, the material was cDNA or gDNA derived from T cells, B-cell-depleted T cells, or PBMCs.

Per the original data handling: Reference gene primer amplification gave estimated nucleated cell counts. Libraries were prepared by immunoSEQ multiplex PCR; TCRdb keeps only in-frame clonotypes and omits some of them. That table supplies the V and J calls and clone size; D and trimming were determined from the DNA. In the table there are about 370,000 clones, over 75% of which are singletons. The TCR sequence derives from a young man who had recovered from COVID-19. This chain links TRBV10-3 with TRBJ2-7; 7 bases map to TRBD1. Sequencing input: PBMCs or T cells enriched from blood (not recorded which). DNA of the CDR3: TGTGCCATCAGTGGACCGGGACAGAGCTACGAGCAGTACTTC. Encoded protein: CAISGPGQSYEQYF.